These 24 T cell receptor beta chains came from one sample sequenced in a study of blood T cells in healthy people across ages (dated by TCRdb to 2013 to 2016). The library was generated by 5' RACE. The reads were generated on an Illumina HiSeq 2500. A second PCR of about 6 to 11 cycles was performed with a sample-barcoded 5' primer and a J-beta primer mix. The raw public reads went through TCRdb reprocessing: fastp at Q25, MiXCR clone calling, in-frame beta chains kept. Each entry merges the rows of one CDR3 protein and shows their most common DNA and genes. The table for this sample lists roughly 900,000 distinct CDR3 sequences; under 30% of them were counted only once. The ten largest clonotypes hold roughly 17% of the sample. Sequenced: blood. These receptors originate from a woman of 80 years or more in good health.

This clonotype has only one observation. A read error may be the cause here, since a much bigger clone is one base away. V is TRBV24-1 and J is TRBJ2-6; 9 bases agree with TRBD2. The CDR3 sequence is 15 residues long. Germline lookup yields CDR1 KGHDR and CDR2 SFDVKD. The CDR3 coding sequence is TGTGCCACCGGCGGGGGGGTATCTGGGGCCGACGTCCTGACTTTC. It encodes CATGGGVSGADVLTF.

The rearrangement joins TRBV5-1 to TRBJ2-2; weak D call: TRBD1 (7 bases). The CDR3 is 15 amino acids. In germline, CDR1 is SGHRS, CDR2 YFSETQ. V lost 3 bases and J 2 bases, leaving 11 bases between the germline ends. This chain's CDR3 is CASSSTGTNTGELFF. In DNA form, the CDR3 reads TGCGCCAGCAGCTCGACAGGGACTAACACCGGGGAGCTGTTTTTT.

In regard to this clonotype: A much larger clone differs by one base, so this may be a read error. The rearrangement joins TRBV3-1 to TRBJ2-5, with D possibly called TRBD1 or TRBD2 (6 bases each). The germline gives CDR1 LGHDT, CDR2 YNNKEL (reference sequence). The CDR3 sequence is 16 residues long. With 4 bases removed from V and 4 bases from J, the gap between germline ends came to 19 bases. The CDR3 loop reads CASSRRGVSGRETQYF. CDR3 nucleotides: TGTGCCAGCAGCCGGAGGGGGGTTAGCGGTAGAGAGACCCAGTACTTC.

This clonotype was detected many times. The chain carries TRBV14 and TRBJ2-5; 8 bases map to TRBD1. V was clipped by 1 base and J by 4 bases; unmatched bases: 11. Germline V lookup: CDR1 SGHDN, CDR2 FVKESK. The CDR3 is 17 amino acids. Written as DNA, the CDR3 is TGTGCCAGCAGCCAAGGGTCGCGGGACAGGTTCGGAGAGACCCAGTACTTC. Translation gives CASSQGSRDRFGETQYF.

To note about this clonotype: This may stem from a read error, because a much larger clone lies one nucleotide away. The chain joins TRBV11-3 to TRBJ2-5; D might be TRBD2 (6 bases). The DNA end is a closer match to TRBJ2-1, so the J assignment may be wrong. The germline V gene has CDR1 SGHNT and CDR2 YENEEA. The CDR3 spans 14 residues. The CDR3 coding sequence is TGTGCCAGCAGCTTAGCGGACTACCAAGAGACCCAGTTCTTC. Translated, it gives CASSLADYQETQFF.

On this clonotype: Possible read error: a much larger clone is one base away. The chain recombines TRBV11-3 with TRBJ2-7; D may be TRBD2 (7 bases). Germline V CDR1 and CDR2: SGHNT, YENEEA. Trimming cost V 4 bases and J 7 bases, with 23 bases left between them. The CDR3 has 16 residues. CDR3 amino acids: CASSSRGRGIGTEQYF. In DNA, the CDR3 is TGTGCCAGCAGCTCCCGGGGGAGGGGGATCGGGACTGAGCAGTACTTC.

To note about this clonotype: Given a much more abundant clone one base away, this may be a read error. This chain uses TRBV9 with TRBJ1-4; D not resolved. This CDR3 has 17 amino acids. The germline gives CDR1 SGDLS, CDR2 YYNGEE. In DNA, the CDR3 is TGTGCCAGCAGCCCCCACTCCGAGGGAGCAACTAATAAAAAACTGTTTTTT. It encodes CASSPHSEGATNKKLFF.

This clonotype was observed many times. This sequence joins TRBV15 and TRBJ2-5, with 7 bases lining up with TRBD1. This CDR3 has 15 amino acids. Per the germline V gene, CDR1 is LNHNV and CDR2 is YYDKDF (reference sequence). The trim removed 0 bases at V and 7 bases at J, leaving 8 bases unmatched. The CDR3 DNA sequence: TGTGCCACCAGCAGAGATATGGAGTCAGGGGGGACCCAGTACTTC. This encodes CATSRDMESGGTQYF. The full variable domain, completed using reference TRBV15 and TRBJ2-5, is DAMVIQNPRYQVTQFGKPVTLSCSQTLNHNVMYWYQQKSSQAPKLLFHYYDKDFNNEADTPDNFQSRRPNTSFCFLDIRSPGLGDTAMYLCATSRDMESGGTQYFGPGTRLLVL.

As concerns this clonotype: An end of the junction differs from the germline gene, which may be a read error. CDR3 nucleotide sequence: TGTGCCAGCAGTTTAAGGGGGACCACAGATGCGCAGTATTTT. It codes for CASSLRGTTDAQYF. The chain links TRBV12-3 or TRBV12-4 to TRBJ2-3, with TRBD1 as a possible D gene (6 bases). The CDR3 extends over 14 amino acids.

This clonotype was recorded many times. V usage is TRBV7-2 and J usage is TRBJ2-7; 7 bases are a match to TRBD1. The ends lost 3 bases at V and 3 bases at J; junction bases unmatched: 5. There are 14 residues in the CDR3. From germline, CDR1 is SGHTA and CDR2 FQGNSA. The CDR3 DNA is TGTGCCAGCAGCTTCGGGACAGCGTTCTACGAGCAGTACTTC. As protein: CASSFGTAFYEQYF.

The sample holds a few counts of this clonotype. A much larger clone differs by one base, so this may be a read error. The chain joins TRBV20-1 to TRBJ2-7; D gene unclear. The CDR3 loop spans 8 amino acids. CDR1 and CDR2 (germline): DFQATT, SNEGSKA (reference sequence). The CDR3 region has the DNA TGCAGCACCCATGAGCAGTACTTC. As protein: CSTHEQYF.

J is TRBJ2-7 and V is TRBV5-5; 8 bases fit TRBD2. In germline, CDR1 is SGHKS, CDR2 YYEKEE (reference sequence). V gave up 2 bases and J gave up 2 bases; unmatched junction bases: 9. The CDR3 is made up of 16 amino acids. CDR3 DNA sequence: TGTGCCAGCAGCTTAGGTGTCGGGGGGGCCACCTACGAGCAGTACTTC. This encodes CASSLGVGGATYEQYF.

This clonotype was found a few times. Given a much more abundant clone one base away, this may be a read error. CDR3 in amino acids: CASSLGAIAGGLHNEQFF. CDR3 sequence (DNA): TGTGCCAGCAGCTTAGGGGCAATAGCGGGGGGATTACACAATGAGCAGTTCTTC. The V and J genes are TRBV7-2 and TRBJ2-1; 10 bases fit TRBD2. V trimming: 1 base; J trimming: 5 bases; junction bases outside the gene matches: 11. CDR1 is SGHTA, CDR2 FQGNSA, per germline. The CDR3 loop spans 18 amino acids.

This clonotype was seen repeatedly, ten times or more. This rearrangement joins TRBV3-1 to TRBJ2-7; perhaps TRBD2 as D (7 bases). CDR3 length: 14 amino acids. In germline, CDR1 is LGHDT, CDR2 YNNKEL (reference sequence). V lost 3 bases, J lost 5 bases, and 14 bases lay in between. The CDR3 DNA reads as TGTGCCAGCAGCCATTCGGGGGGCCATAACGAGCAGTACTTC. Protein sequence: CASSHSGGHNEQYF.

This chain joins TRBV2 and TRBJ2-5, with TRBD1 matching 8 bases. V shed 5 bases, J shed 4 bases, and the junction held 6 bases outside the gene matches. Germline V CDR1 and CDR2: SNHLY, FYNNEI. The CDR3 is 14 amino acids. This chain's CDR3 is CASSSTTGVETQYF. The CDR3 coding sequence is TGTGCCAGCAGTTCCACGACAGGGGTAGAGACCCAGTACTTC.

This chain joins TRBV6-2 or TRBV6-3 and TRBJ2-2; D is unclear. This CDR3 is built from 13 residues. CDR1 is MNHEY, CDR2 SVGEGT, per germline. Trimming took 5 bases from V and 2 from J, leaving 6 bases between them. The CDR3 loop reads CASSTINTGELFF. The CDR3, as DNA: TGTGCCAGCAGTACCATAAACACCGGGGAGCTGTTTTTT.

Remarks on this clonotype: At one of its ends the junction is not consistent with the germline gene, which may arise from a read error. The genes are TRBV3-1 and TRBJ2-1; no clear D gene. Germline assignment: CDR1 LGHDT and CDR2 YNNKEL (reference sequence). There are 15 residues in the CDR3. CDR3 DNA sequence: TGTGCCGGCAGCCATGAAGCACAGCACCAAGAGACCCAGTTCTTC. This translates into CAGSHEAQHQETQFF.

The chain recombines TRBV6-5 with TRBJ2-1; D remains ambiguous. The DNA end lines up better with TRBJ2-7; the J call may be wrong. There are 14 residues in the CDR3. Per germline, CDR1 MNHEY and CDR2 SVGAGI. The CDR3 DNA reads as TGTGCCAGCAGGAAGAGCCCAGTTACCAATGAGCAGTACTTC. Protein: CASRKSPVTNEQYF.

This sequence joins TRBV4-1 and TRBJ2-6, with 11 bases aligning to TRBD2. Germline CDR1 reads MGHRA; CDR2 reads YSYEKL. Losses at the gene ends were 1 base for V and 1 base for J; bases not matched to a gene: 6. The CDR3 has 19 residues. CDR3 bases: TGCGCCAGCAGCCAAGTGGGACTAGCGGATTTGTCTGGGGCCAACGTCCTGACTTTC. Translation gives CASSQVGLADLSGANVLTF.

This clonotype was observed many times. V is TRBV5-1 and J is TRBJ2-1; D is perhaps TRBD2 (6 bases). Trimming left V 4 bases short and J 0 bases short, with 14 bases between. Germline-derived CDR1 and CDR2 are SGHRS and YFSETQ. This CDR3 has 16 amino acids. The CDR3 spells CASSRLGGSSYNEQFF. In nucleotides, the CDR3 is TGCGCCAGCAGCCGTTTGGGGGGTAGCTCCTACAATGAGCAGTTCTTC.

This clonotype was detected ten times or more. The chain employs TRBV5-8 and TRBJ2-7; D uncertain. The germline V gene has CDR1 SGHTS and CDR2 YDEGEE. This CDR3 comprises 15 residues. The ends were cut back, 0 bases at V and 2 bases at J, with 12 bases in the middle. The CDR3 DNA sequence: TGTGCCAGCAGCTTGGCACAAGGGATAGCCTACGAGCAGTACTTC. Protein sequence: CASSLAQGIAYEQYF. Filled out from reference TRBV5-8 and TRBJ2-7, the complete variable domain reads EAGVTQSPTHLIKTRGQQATLRCSPISGHTSVYWYQQALGLGLQFLLWYDEGEERNRGNFPPRFSGRQFPNYSSELNVNALELEDSALYLCASSLAQGIAYEQYFGPGTRLTVT.

A remark on this clonotype: A single base separates this from a much larger clone, so it may be a read error. The chain recombines TRBV4-3 with TRBJ2-5; 9 bases are a match to TRBD1. Germline CDR1 reads LGHNA; CDR2 reads YSLEER. This CDR3 has 16 amino acids. The CDR3 nucleotides are TGCGCCGGCAGCCGCACCACCGGGACAGGGAAAGAGACCCAGTACTTC. Translated: CAGSRTTGTGKETQYF.

This sequence joins TRBV12-3 or TRBV12-4 and TRBJ2-1, with 7 bases lining up with TRBD1. V was clipped by 5 bases and J by 12 bases; unmatched bases: 7. The CDR3 covers 12 residues. The CDR3: CASSPDRVPQFF. CDR3 bases: TGTGCCAGCAGTCCCGACAGGGTTCCGCAGTTCTTC.

Ten or more counts support this clonotype. The V call is TRBV6-5, the J call TRBJ2-7; D tentatively fits TRBD1 or TRBD2 (5 bases each). In germline, CDR1 is MNHEY, CDR2 SVGAGI. The CDR3 runs to 11 residues. This CDR3 is CASRGSYEQYF. Here the CDR3 DNA reads TGTGCATCGAGGGGATCCTACGAGCAGTACTTC.